Following are 16 T cell receptor beta chains from one sample sequenced in a study of blood T cell repertoires in COVID-19. Sequencing was performed with immunoSEQ multiplex PCR; in TCRdb, only in-frame clones are kept and a portion is missing. This sample has tens of thousands of clones, with approximately 80% found just once. Sequencing used peripheral blood. Every receptor here comes from a man aged 25-45 years with COVID-19, enrolled during active disease.

The V gene is TRBV11-2, the J gene TRBJ2-5, with 14 bases identical to TRBD2. CDR3 length equals 18 residues. The ends lost 6 bases at V and 5 bases at J; junction bases unmatched: 14. Germline assignment: CDR1 SGHAT and CDR2 FQNNGV. As DNA, the CDR3 is TGTGCCAGCAGTCCGGGACTAGCGGGAGTAAGGTGGGGGGAGACCCAGTACTTC. This codes for CASSPGLAGVRWGETQYF.

This sequence joins TRBV5-1 and TRBJ1-2; 7 bases fit TRBD1. CDR3 size: 14 residues. Trimming removed 4 bases from V and 2 bases from J; junction bases left unmatched: 5. Germline loops: CDR1 SGHRS, CDR2 YFSETQ. DNA of the CDR3: TGCGCCAGCAGCCTTGGACAGGCCAACTATGGCTACACCTTC. This translates into CASSLGQANYGYTF.

This clone occurred a few times. The gene calls are TRBV5-4 and TRBJ1-2; 10 bases line up with TRBD1. The CDR3 has 15 amino acids. After removal of 3 bases from V and 7 bases from J, the junction contained 9 bases not matched to a gene. Germline assignment: CDR1 SGHNT and CDR2 YYREEE (reference sequence). CDR3 DNA: TGTGCCAGCAGCTGGGGGACAGGGGACGGGAGTGGCTACACCTTC. Its protein is CASSWGTGDGSGYTF.

The chain couples TRBV30 to TRBJ1-3; D not resolved. Deletions cut 4 bases from V and 0 bases from J, with 7 bases between. The CDR3 is 13 amino acids. Germline V gene data show CDR1 as GTSNPN and CDR2 as SVGIG (reference sequence). As DNA, the CDR3 is TGTGCCTGGAATTCCGGCTCTGGAAACACCATATATTTT. This encodes CAWNSGSGNTIYF. The full variable domain, rest sourced from reference TRBV30 and TRBJ1-3, is SQTIHQWPATLVQPVGSPLSLECTVEGTSNPNLYWYRQAAGRGLQLLFYSVGIGQISSEVPQNLSASRPQDRQFILSSKKLLLSDSGFYLCAWNSGSGNTIYFGEGSWLTVV.

The J gene is TRBJ1-5, the V gene TRBV6-5; the match to TRBD1 covers 10 bases. This CDR3 contains 14 residues. The germline gives CDR1 MNHEY, CDR2 SVGAGI. V gave up 6 bases and J gave up 5 bases; unmatched junction bases: 4. This chain's CDR3 is CASRRQGADQPQHF. The CDR3 DNA reads TGTGCCAGCAGGCGACAGGGGGCAGATCAGCCCCAGCATTTT.

The genes are TRBV6-5 and TRBJ1-2; possibly TRBD1 for D (5 bases). V shed 0 bases and J shed 3 bases, with 11 bases lying between them. This CDR3 spans 15 amino acids. Germline lookup yields CDR1 MNHEY and CDR2 SVGAGI. CDR3 loop: CASSYSWGGDYGYTF. As DNA, the CDR3 is TGTGCCAGCAGTTACTCGTGGGGGGGTGACTATGGCTACACCTTC.

CDR3 region: CASSQAAGYEQYF. The CDR3, as DNA: TGCGCCAGCAGCCAAGCGGCCGGGTACGAGCAGTACTTC. V and J are TRBV4-1 and TRBJ2-7; D ambiguous. Germline V gene lookup returns CDR1 MGHRA and CDR2 YSYEKL. The CDR3 covers 13 residues. Trimming took off 1 base at V and 4 bases at J, with 8 bases between the two ends.

This chain links TRBV3-1 (or the pseudogene TRBV3-2) with TRBJ2-2; D is unclear. Germline values: CDR1 LGHDT, CDR2 YNNKEL (reference sequence). The CDR3 consists of 12 residues. V lost 4 bases and J 3 bases, leaving 3 bases between the germline ends. CDR3 protein: CASSLYTGELFF. The DNA for the CDR3 is TGTGCCAGCAGCCTATACACCGGGGAGCTGTTTTTT.

The V gene is TRBV19, the J gene TRBJ2-7; weak D call: TRBD1 (6 bases). Germline V gene data show CDR1 as LNHDA and CDR2 as SQIVND (reference sequence). The CDR3 is 14 residues long. V lost 5 bases and J lost 3, with 14 bases in between. CDR3: CASSPNRVNYEQYF. In nucleotides, the CDR3 is TGTGCCAGTAGTCCAAACAGGGTAAACTACGAGCAGTACTTC. The full variable domain, completed using reference TRBV19 and TRBJ2-7, is DGGITQSPKYLFRKEGQNVTLSCEQNLNHDAMYWYRQDPGQGLRLIYYSQIVNDFQKGDIAEGYSVSREKKESFPLTVTSAQKNPTAFYLCASSPNRVNYEQYFGPGTRLTVT.

The chain carries TRBV29-1 and TRBJ1-4; D is unresolved. Trimming removed 4 bases at V and 0 bases at J, with 3 bases between. Germline V gene lookup returns CDR1 SQVTM and CDR2 ANQGSEA. This CDR3 is built from 12 residues. CDR3 in amino acids: CSVVTTNEKLFF. The CDR3 DNA reads as TGCAGCGTTGTAACAACTAATGAAAAACTGTTTTTT.

The rearrangement links TRBV28 to TRBJ2-3; D not certain. The CDR3 runs 11 residues. The germline CDR1 and CDR2 sequences are MDHEN and SYDVKM. V lost 6 bases, J lost 4 bases, and 5 bases lay in between. CDR3 nucleotides: TGTGCCAGCAGCCCAGCAGATACGCAGTATTTT. It encodes CASSPADTQYF.

This clone turned up a few times. The rearrangement links TRBV5-4 to TRBJ2-5; 12 nucleotides agree with TRBD2. The CDR3 is made up of 14 amino acids. Germline V lookup: CDR1 SGHNT, CDR2 YYREEE (reference sequence). J lost 6 bases, V lost 4 bases, and 4 bases had no gene match. The CDR3 coding sequence is TGTGCCAGCAGCACACTAGCGGGGGGAAAGACCCAGTACTTC. It specifies CASSTLAGGKTQYF.

The V and J genes are TRBV5-5 and TRBJ2-1; D perhaps matches TRBD2 (6 bases). Trimming removed 0 bases from V and 0 bases from J, with 10 bases in between. This CDR3 spans 16 amino acids. Germline assignment: CDR1 SGHKS and CDR2 YYEKEE (reference sequence). CDR3 residues: CASSLGGMSSYNEQFF. DNA of the CDR3: TGTGCCAGCAGCTTGGGCGGGATGAGCTCCTACAATGAGCAGTTCTTC.

The rearrangement joins TRBV3-1 (or the pseudogene TRBV3-2) to TRBJ1-1, with D unclear. Trimming removed 8 bases from V and 3 bases from J, with 16 bases in between. Germline-derived CDR1 and CDR2 are LGHDT and YNNKEL (reference sequence). This CDR3 has 14 residues. The CDR3 nucleotides read TGTGCCAGCCGGCCCTGGAGCGGAGACACTGAAGCTTTCTTT. This translates into CASRPWSGDTEAFF.

The V and J genes are TRBV7-9 and TRBJ2-3, with 9 bases matching TRBD1. The CDR3 consists of 15 residues. The germline gives CDR1 SEHNR, CDR2 FQNEAQ (reference sequence). The junction had 4 bases not matched to a gene; V was cut back by 4 bases and J by 2 bases. The CDR3 reads CASSSQGAFTDTQYF. As DNA, the CDR3 is TGTGCCAGCAGCTCACAGGGGGCGTTCACAGATACGCAGTATTTT.

The V and J genes are TRBV5-1 and TRBJ2-7; a possible D gene is TRBD1 (5 bases). Deletions cut 0 bases from V and 3 bases from J, with 13 bases between. This CDR3 region has 15 residues. Germline CDR1 is SGHRS and CDR2 is YFSETQ. The DNA for the CDR3 is TGCGCCAGCAGCTTGGGACAGCGAAATTACTACGAGCAGTACTTC. This sequence encodes CASSLGQRNYYEQYF.